The clone carrying this T cell receptor beta chain was picked up many times. As the method for making TCR beta libraries, quantitative 5'-RACE with molecular barcodes was used. TCRdb re-analysed the 5' RACE reads in MiXCR, keeping a single row per CDR3 protein. The sample records around 130,000 distinct CDR3 sequences, about an eighth being singletons. Germline CDR1 is MNHNS and CDR2 is SASEGT. This CDR3 spans 14 amino acids. Unmatched junction bases numbered 4, after V lost 6 bases and J lost 2 bases. This record comes from a study of CD8 T cells in ankylosing spondylitis. Source material: blood, either unsorted or a sorted T cell fraction (not recorded which). This TCR came from a female donor with ankylosing spondylitis or in good health (not recorded which). This chain links TRBV6-1 with TRBJ1-5; 7 nucleotides line up with TRBD1. CDR3 in amino acids: CASSRGQGNQPQHF. The CDR3 DNA reads as TGTGCCAGCAGCCGAGGACAGGGCAATCAGCCCCAGCATTTT.